This note documents a single TCR beta chain sequence. The target antigen is unknown. At the DNA level, this CDR3 is encoded by other sequences in the same sample as well. Using immunoSEQ multiplex PCR, the repertoire was profiled, and TCRdb retains in-frame clones only, with some absent. The sample holds about 1,900,000 clones; about 95% are singletons and the top ten take around 1.2%. The record originates from a study of shared clonotypes between healthy human individuals. General study findings and limits: Among non-shared clonotypes, generation probabilities were lower than among those shared by all four donors. In the sorted subsets, rarefaction showed sequencing was incomplete despite large depth.

The naive CD8 fraction comprised CD45RO-negative cells positively selected for CCR7 and excluded terminally differentiated effector memory CD45RA+ cells. V trimming: 4 bases; J trimming: 5 bases; junction bases outside the gene matches: 1. The CDR3 contains 12 residues. In germline, CDR1 is SEHNR, CDR2 FQNEAQ (reference sequence). The clonotype was recovered from a man between 18 and 29 years old in good health. V is TRBV7-9 and J is TRBJ2-5; 7 positions agree with TRBD2. Specimen: naive CD8+ T cells sorted from blood. The CDR3 loop is CASSSRGETQYF. CDR3 nucleotides: TGTGCCAGCAGCTCGCGGGGGGAGACCCAGTACTTC.